What follows are 12 T cell receptor beta chains derived from one specimen sequenced in a study of T cell responses to AZD1222 COVID-19 vaccine. Profiling relied on immunoSEQ multiplex PCR, and the TCRdb table lists in-frame clones only, not all of them. The sample gives roughly 140,000 clones, 90% to 95% of which show up once; around 12% is in the top ten. This sample comprised peripheral blood, obtained after recovery from COVID-19. The receptors derive from an adult who had recovered from COVID-19.

The gene calls are TRBV2 and TRBJ1-2, with TRBD1 matching 9 bases. This CDR3 spans 19 amino acids. V shed 2 bases and J 7 bases; nucleotides not matched to a gene: 20. Looked up from germline, CDR1 is SNHLY and CDR2 is FYNNEI. The CDR3 coding sequence is TGTGCCAGCAGTGAACTGGGCACAGGGGGCGAATCAGTAGATGGTGGCTACACCTTC. Translating gives CASSELGTGGESVDGGYTF.

This clone was observed a single time. This chain uses TRBV7-2 with TRBJ2-7; 13 bases map to TRBD2. This CDR3 has 17 residues. Per the germline V gene, CDR1 is SGHTA and CDR2 is FQGNSA. J gave up 0 bases and V 5 bases, and 7 bases lay outside the gene matches. CDR3 sequence: CASSAGLAGFLSYEQYF. DNA for the CDR3: TGTGCCAGCAGCGCGGGACTAGCGGGATTTCTCTCCTACGAGCAGTACTTC.

The CDR3 spells CASRGVSGTGQYNEQFF. CDR3 DNA: TGCGCCAGCAGAGGGGTGTCCGGGACAGGGCAGTACAATGAGCAGTTCTTC. The chain couples TRBV10-2 to TRBJ2-1; 9 bases are a match to TRBD1. From germline, CDR1 is WSHSY and CDR2 SAAADI. This CDR3 has 17 residues. The V and J ends lost 6 bases and 4 bases, in that order; junction bases with no gene match: 13.

The chain joins TRBV9 to TRBJ2-7, with D possibly TRBD2 on 6 matching bases. Germline V gene sequence: CDR1 SGDLS, CDR2 YYNGEE. The CDR3 is 14 residues long. V lost 0 bases to trimming and J lost 3 bases, with 10 bases between them. The CDR3 spells CASSVGGTDYEQYF. Written as DNA, the CDR3 is TGTGCCAGCAGCGTAGGGGGGACTGACTACGAGCAGTACTTC.

The J gene is TRBJ1-5, the V gene TRBV5-1; maybe TRBD1 (5 bases). Germline V gene lookup returns CDR1 SGHRS and CDR2 YFSETQ. The CDR3 is 15 residues long. Trimming cost V 1 base and J 0 bases, with 8 bases left between them. CDR3 region: CASSLRGGSNQPQHF. For the CDR3, the DNA is TGCGCCAGCAGCTTGAGGGGTGGTAGCAATCAGCCCCAGCATTTT.

This clone was detected once. The V call is TRBV5-4, the J call TRBJ2-5; no clear D gene. With 4 bases removed from V and 1 base from J, the gap between germline ends came to 8 bases. The germline V gene encodes CDR1 SGHNT and CDR2 YYREEE (reference sequence). The CDR3 is 13 amino acids. CDR3 sequence (DNA): TGTGCCAGCAGCCCGGCCGCCCAAGAGACCCAGTACTTC. Residues: CASSPAAQETQYF.

The chain carries TRBV3-1 (or the pseudogene TRBV3-2) and TRBJ1-4; D may be TRBD1 (6 bases). Germline CDR1 is LGHDT and CDR2 is YNNKEL (reference sequence). V was pared by 4 bases and J by 7 bases, with 19 bases between. The length of the CDR3 is 16 residues. CDR3 nucleotide sequence: TGTGCCAGCAGCCCCGCCCGGGGGGGCCAGACTGAAAAACTGTTTTTT. Encoded protein: CASSPARGGQTEKLFF.

V and J are TRBV27 and TRBJ1-1; no clear D. V was trimmed by 4 bases and J by 4 bases, leaving 13 bases between them. CDR1 and CDR2 (germline): MNHEY, SMNVEV (reference sequence). The CDR3 is 14 amino acids. The CDR3 reads CASSWTSARTEAFF. CDR3 DNA: TGTGCCAGCAGTTGGACCTCGGCGCGCACTGAAGCTTTCTTT.

The chain joins TRBV7-8 to TRBJ1-1; 7 nucleotides line up with TRBD1. V shed 6 bases and J 4 bases; nucleotides not matched to a gene: 5. CDR1 SGHVS and CDR2 FQNEAQ come from the germline V gene. The CDR3 totals 13 residues. CDR3 residues: CASRQGGSTEAFF. The CDR3 DNA sequence: TGTGCCAGCAGGCAGGGGGGATCCACTGAAGCTTTCTTT.

V usage is TRBV3-1 (or the pseudogene TRBV3-2) and J usage is TRBJ2-7; TRBD2 agrees at 13 bases. This CDR3 is built from 14 residues. Germline CDR1 reads LGHDT; CDR2 reads YNNKEL (reference sequence). V shed 4 bases, J shed 4 bases, and the junction held 1 base outside the gene matches. The chain's CDR3 is CASSRTSGSYEQYF. CDR3 nucleotides: TGTGCCAGCAGCCGGACTAGCGGGAGTTACGAGCAGTACTTC.

The CDR3 sequence: CASSQQGGHEQYF. The CDR3 DNA sequence: TGTGCCAGCAGCCAACAGGGGGGGCACGAGCAGTACTTC. The chain carries TRBV3-1 (or the pseudogene TRBV3-2) and TRBJ2-7; perhaps D is TRBD1 or TRBD2 (7 bases each). There are 13 residues in the CDR3. CDR1 and CDR2 from the germline V gene are LGHDT and YNNKEL (reference sequence). The V and J ends lost 2 bases and 5 bases respectively, with 10 bases between them.

The V call is TRBV7-9, the J call TRBJ2-3; D gene ambiguous. The CDR3 is 14 residues long. Trimming removed 2 bases from V and 1 base from J, with 7 bases in between. The V gene's germline CDR1 is SEHNR and CDR2 FQNEAQ (reference sequence). CDR3 nucleotides: TGTGCCAGCAGCTTAAGCGTGGGCACAGATACGCAGTATTTT. Protein sequence: CASSLSVGTDTQYF.